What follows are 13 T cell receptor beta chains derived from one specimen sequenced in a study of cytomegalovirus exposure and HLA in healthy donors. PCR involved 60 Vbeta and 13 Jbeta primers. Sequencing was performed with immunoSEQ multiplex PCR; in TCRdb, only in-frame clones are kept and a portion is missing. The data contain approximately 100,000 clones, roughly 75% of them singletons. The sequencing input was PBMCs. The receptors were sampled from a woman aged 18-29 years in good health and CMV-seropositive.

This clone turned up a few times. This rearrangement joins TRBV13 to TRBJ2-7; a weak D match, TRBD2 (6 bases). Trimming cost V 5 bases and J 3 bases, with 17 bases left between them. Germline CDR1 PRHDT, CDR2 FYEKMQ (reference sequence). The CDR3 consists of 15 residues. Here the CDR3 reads CASSTRGIEVYEQYF. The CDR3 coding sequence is TGTGCCAGCAGCACCCGCGGGATTGAAGTCTACGAGCAGTACTTC.

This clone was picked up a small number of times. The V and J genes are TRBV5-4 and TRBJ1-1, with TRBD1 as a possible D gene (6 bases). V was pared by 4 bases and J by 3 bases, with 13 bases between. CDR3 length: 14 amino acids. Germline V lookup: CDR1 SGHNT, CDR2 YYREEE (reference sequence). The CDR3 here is CASSRRTEDTEAFF. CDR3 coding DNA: TGTGCCAGCAGCCGACGGACAGAGGACACTGAAGCTTTCTTT.

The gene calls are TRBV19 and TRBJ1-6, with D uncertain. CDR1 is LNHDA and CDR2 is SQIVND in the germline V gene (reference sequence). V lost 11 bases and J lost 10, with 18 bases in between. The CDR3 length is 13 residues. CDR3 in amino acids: CAAGGQPGSPLHF. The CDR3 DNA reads TGTGCCGCGGGCGGGCAACCGGGATCACCCCTCCACTTT.

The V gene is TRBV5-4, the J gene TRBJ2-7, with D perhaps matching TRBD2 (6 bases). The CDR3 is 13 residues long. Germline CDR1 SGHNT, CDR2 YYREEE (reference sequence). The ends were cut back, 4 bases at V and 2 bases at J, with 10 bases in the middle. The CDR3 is CASSGWGAYEQYF. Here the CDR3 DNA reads TGTGCCAGCAGCGGCTGGGGGGCCTACGAGCAGTACTTC.

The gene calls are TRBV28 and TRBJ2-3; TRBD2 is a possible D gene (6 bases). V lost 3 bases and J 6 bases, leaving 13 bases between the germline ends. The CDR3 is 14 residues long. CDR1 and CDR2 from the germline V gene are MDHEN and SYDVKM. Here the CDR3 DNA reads TGTGCCAGCAGTTTGGGAGGAGGCTCGGATACGCAGTATTTT. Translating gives CASSLGGGSDTQYF. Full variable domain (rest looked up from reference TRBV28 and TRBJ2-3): DVKVTQSSRYLVKRTGEKVFLECVQDMDHENMFWYRQDPGLGLRLIYFSYDVKMKEKGDIPEGYSVSREKKERFSLILESASTNQTSMYLCASSLGGGSDTQYFGPGTRLTVL.

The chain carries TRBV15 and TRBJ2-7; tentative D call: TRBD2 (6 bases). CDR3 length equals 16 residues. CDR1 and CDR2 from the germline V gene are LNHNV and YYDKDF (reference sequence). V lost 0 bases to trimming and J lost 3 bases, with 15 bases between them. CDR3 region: CATSRDGSPSFYEQYF. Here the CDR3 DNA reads TGTGCCACCAGCAGAGACGGGAGCCCCTCTTTCTACGAGCAGTACTTC.

The CDR3 nucleotides read TGTGCCAGCAGCTTACGGAGCGGGAACACAGATACGCAGTATTTT. Amino acids: CASSLRSGNTDTQYF. V is TRBV7-9 and J is TRBJ2-3, with 7 positions matching TRBD2. The CDR3 sequence is 15 residues long. Germline CDR1 and CDR2: SEHNR and FQNEAQ (reference sequence). J was trimmed by 2 bases and V by 2 bases; bases with no gene match: 4.

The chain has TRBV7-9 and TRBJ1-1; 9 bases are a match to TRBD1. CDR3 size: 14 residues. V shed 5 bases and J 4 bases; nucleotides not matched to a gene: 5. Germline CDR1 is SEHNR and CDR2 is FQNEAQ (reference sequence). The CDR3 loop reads CASSPGQGFTEAFF. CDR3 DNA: TGTGCCAGCAGCCCGGGACAGGGTTTCACTGAAGCTTTCTTT.

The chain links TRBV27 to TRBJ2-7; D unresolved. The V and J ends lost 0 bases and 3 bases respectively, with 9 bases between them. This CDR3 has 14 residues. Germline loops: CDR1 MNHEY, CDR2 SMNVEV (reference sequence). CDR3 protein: CASSLSITVYEQYF. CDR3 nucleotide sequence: TGTGCCAGCAGTTTATCGATAACGGTCTACGAGCAGTACTTC.

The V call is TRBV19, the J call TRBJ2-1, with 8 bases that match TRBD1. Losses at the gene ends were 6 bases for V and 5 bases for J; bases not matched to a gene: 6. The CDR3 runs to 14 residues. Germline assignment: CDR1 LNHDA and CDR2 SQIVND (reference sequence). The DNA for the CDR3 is TGTGCCAGTAGGAGGCAGGGGGCGCACAATGAGCAGTTCTTC. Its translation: CASRRQGAHNEQFF.

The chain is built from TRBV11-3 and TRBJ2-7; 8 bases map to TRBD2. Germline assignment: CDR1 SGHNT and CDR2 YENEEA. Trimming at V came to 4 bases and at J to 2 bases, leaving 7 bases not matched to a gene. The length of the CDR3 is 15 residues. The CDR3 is CASSSAAGAPYEQYF. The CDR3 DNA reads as TGTGCCAGCAGCTCCGCAGCGGGAGCTCCCTACGAGCAGTACTTC.

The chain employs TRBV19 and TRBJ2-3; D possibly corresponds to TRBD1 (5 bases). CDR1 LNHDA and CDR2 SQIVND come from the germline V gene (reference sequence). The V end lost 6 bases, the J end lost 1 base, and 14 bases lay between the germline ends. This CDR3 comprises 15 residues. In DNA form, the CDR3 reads TGTGCCAGTAGGGGGCATCTGGGTGGCACAGATACGCAGTATTTT. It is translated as CASRGHLGGTDTQYF.

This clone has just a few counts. DNA for the CDR3: TGTGCCAGCAGCTTAAGTGGCGGCTATGGCTACACCTTC. Amino acids: CASSLSGGYGYTF. The chain links TRBV11-3 to TRBJ1-2; D is undetermined. This CDR3 is 13 amino acids long. CDR1 is SGHNT, CDR2 YENEEA, per germline. V dropped 2 bases and J dropped 4 bases, with 8 bases sitting between them.